Presented here are 7 T cell receptor beta chains from one specimen sequenced in a study of blood T cell repertoires in COVID-19. Repertoires were generated with immunoSEQ multiplex PCR, while TCRdb's copy carries only in-frame clones and drops some. The table has some 200,000 clones, about nine tenths seen once. Sample: peripheral blood. Receptors originate from a man older than 75 with acute or convalescent COVID-19.

The chain recombines TRBV28 with TRBJ1-5; D not resolved. From germline, CDR1 is MDHEN and CDR2 SYDVKM. V dropped 5 bases and J dropped 4 bases, with 9 bases sitting between them. The CDR3 loop spans 13 amino acids. CDR3 residues: CASSLIRNQPQHF. CDR3 nucleotide sequence: TGTGCCAGCAGTCTAATCAGGAATCAGCCCCAGCATTTT.

This chain links TRBV11-2 with TRBJ1-1; no clear D gene. This CDR3 has 13 residues. Germline-derived CDR1 and CDR2 are SGHAT and FQNNGV. V lost 5 bases and J 2 bases, leaving 9 bases between the germline ends. The CDR3 sequence: CASSLSFNTEAFF. In DNA form, the CDR3 reads TGTGCCAGCAGCCTTAGTTTTAACACTGAAGCTTTCTTT.

V and J are TRBV4-3 and TRBJ1-3; D unclear. The ends were cut back, 1 base at V and 4 bases at J, with 8 bases in the middle. Germline CDR1 is LGHNA and CDR2 is YSLEER. This CDR3 spans 14 amino acids. The CDR3 DNA reads TGCGCCAGCAGCCAAGTGTTATCGGGAAACACCATATATTTT. It yields the protein CASSQVLSGNTIYF.

CDR3 in DNA: TGCGCCAGCAGTGGGACAGGGGACACCGGGGAGCTGTTTTTT. Protein product: CASSGTGDTGELFF. The rearrangement links TRBV10-2 to TRBJ2-2; TRBD1 aligns across 9 bases. Germline V gene sequence: CDR1 WSHSY, CDR2 SAAADI. There are 14 residues in the CDR3. V was pared by 4 bases and J by 3 bases, with 0 bases of the junction left unmatched.

J is TRBJ2-3 and V is TRBV5-4; the match to TRBD2 covers 9 bases. The CDR3 sequence is 16 residues long. Germline-derived CDR1 and CDR2 are SGHNT and YYREEE (reference sequence). J lost 1 base, V lost 1 base, and 4 bases had no gene match. CDR3 in amino acids: CASSLRAGGGTDTQYF. CDR3 DNA sequence: TGTGCCAGCAGCTTGCGAGCGGGGGGAGGCACAGATACGCAGTATTTT.

This clone was counted a single time. V usage is TRBV4-3 and J usage is TRBJ1-3; unclear D gene. Trimming left V 1 base short and J 2 bases short, with 6 bases between. CDR1 and CDR2 (germline): LGHNA, YSLEER. CDR3 length: 14 amino acids. CDR3 nucleotides: TGCGCCAGCAGCCAAGTAGTTGCTGGAAACACCATATATTTT. Its protein product is CASSQVVAGNTIYF.

A single count supports this clone. The rearrangement uses TRBV7-3 and TRBJ2-1, with 12 nucleotides matching TRBD2. The CDR3 covers 15 residues. J lost 8 bases, V lost 7 bases, and 9 bases had no gene match. Germline CDR1 SGHTA, CDR2 FQGTGA. CDR3 protein: CASTLRLAGDDEQFF. As DNA, the CDR3 is TGTGCCAGCACCCTAAGACTAGCGGGAGACGATGAGCAGTTCTTC.